This TCR beta chain was captured by sequencing in a study of OX40 agonist ivuxolimab in advanced cancers. Study-level findings and limits: Nonresponders included some who also had low normalized T-cell clonal expansion.

The CDR3 covers 15 residues. The germline V and J ends were trimmed by 5 bases and 0 bases, with 13 bases remaining between them. CDR1 and CDR2 from the germline V gene are KGHSH and LQKENI. A remark on this clone: Its antigen remains unidentified.

Clones were read by immunoSEQ multiplex PCR, and TCRdb kept only the in-frame ones, dropping some. The top ten clones hold around 1.1% of a sample with roughly 86,000 clones, roughly nine tenths of them seen once. This chain connects TRBV18 to TRBJ1-1, with no clear D. The sequencing here drew on CD4+ or CD8+ T cells sorted from blood, taken in a trial of the OX40 agonist ivuxolimab. This sequence originates from an adult with an advanced solid tumor such as melanoma, head and neck, liver or kidney cancer. The CDR3 loop reads CASSSGGMLNTEAFF. The CDR3 DNA follows: TGTGCCAGCTCATCGGGTGGCATGTTGAACACTGAAGCTTTCTTT.